Following are 31 T cell receptor beta chains from one sample sequenced in a study of blood T cell repertoires in COVID-19. Method: immunoSEQ multiplex PCR; TCRdb's copy keeps in-frame clones and lacks some. The table shows more than 150,000 clones, with 75% to 90% occurring only once. Sequencing was performed on peripheral blood. All receptors come from a man aged 55 to 70 with acute or convalescent COVID-19.

The chain recombines TRBV5-5 with TRBJ2-1, with 15 bases aligning to TRBD2. The CDR3 covers 18 residues. Trimming removed 2 bases from V and 9 bases from J; junction bases left unmatched: 12. Looked up from germline, CDR1 is SGHKS and CDR2 is YYEKEE (reference sequence). CDR3 nucleotide sequence: TGTGCCAGCAGCTTACACCTTGGACTAGCGGGGGGGCCGGGTGAGCAGTTCTTC. It encodes CASSLHLGLAGGPGEQFF.

The genes are TRBV9 and TRBJ1-2; 7 nucleotides match TRBD1. The ends lost 4 bases at V and 1 base at J; junction bases unmatched: 7. Per germline, CDR1 SGDLS and CDR2 YYNGEE. The CDR3 is 15 residues long. The CDR3 protein is CASSLGDRDNYGYTF. Here the CDR3 DNA reads TGTGCCAGCAGCCTGGGGGACAGAGATAACTATGGCTACACCTTC.

The chain recombines TRBV19 with TRBJ1-5, with D perhaps TRBD1 (5 bases). V was cut by 4 bases and J by 3 bases, with 13 bases left in between. Germline loops: CDR1 LNHDA, CDR2 SQIVND (reference sequence). CDR3 length equals 15 residues. This CDR3 reads CASSTGRGDNQPQHF. CDR3 in DNA: TGTGCCAGTAGTACCGGGAGGGGAGACAATCAGCCCCAGCATTTT.

CDR3 nucleotides: TGCAGCGCTACAGACTGGACTAGCGGCTCCTACAATGAGCAGTTCTTC. Translated, it gives CSATDWTSGSYNEQFF. The chain recombines TRBV29-1 with TRBJ2-1, with 10 bases aligning to TRBD2. V shed 7 bases, J shed 0 bases, and the junction held 9 bases outside the gene matches. Looked up from germline, CDR1 is SQVTM and CDR2 is ANQGSEA. CDR3 length: 16 amino acids.

The chain joins TRBV11-3 to TRBJ1-1, with TRBD1 matching 8 bases. V gave up 5 bases and J gave up 5 bases; unmatched junction bases: 4. CDR3 length: 13 residues. Germline CDR1 reads SGHNT; CDR2 reads YENEEA. The CDR3 here is CASSLRTGTEAFF. As DNA, the CDR3 is TGTGCCAGCAGCCTAAGGACAGGGACTGAAGCTTTCTTT. The full variable domain, completed using reference TRBV11-3 and TRBJ1-1, is EAGVVQSPRYKIIEKKQPVAFWCNPISGHNTLYWYLQNLGQGPELLIRYENEEAVDDSQLPKDRFSAERLKGVDSTLKIQPAELGDSAVYLCASSLRTGTEAFFGQGTRLTVV.

V is TRBV28 and J is TRBJ1-2; D not resolved. The ends were cut back, 2 bases at V and 3 bases at J, with 7 bases in the middle. CDR1 is MDHEN and CDR2 is SYDVKM in the germline V gene. The CDR3 totals 13 residues. The DNA for the CDR3 is TGTGCCAGCAGTTTAGGGCGGGACTATGGCTACACCTTC. Protein product: CASSLGRDYGYTF.

The CDR3 loop reads CASSQDRGQPQHF. The CDR3, as DNA: TGTGCCAGCAGCCAAGACAGGGGTCAGCCCCAGCATTTT. The chain couples TRBV7-3 to TRBJ1-5, with 8 bases lining up with TRBD1. This CDR3 comprises 13 residues. J gave up 6 bases and V 5 bases, and 3 bases lay outside the gene matches. The germline V gene has CDR1 SGHTA and CDR2 FQGTGA.

The V gene is TRBV21-1, the J gene TRBJ1-1; the table calls TRBD1, which could not be checked here. TRBV21-1 is recorded as a pseudogene. The CDR3 extends over 13 amino acids. DNA for the CDR3: TGTGCCAGCAGCAATCCCCACAGGGGGGAAGCTTTCTTT. This encodes CASSNPHRGEAFF.

The chain employs TRBV4-3 and TRBJ1-6; D may be TRBD1 (6 bases). CDR1 is LGHNA, CDR2 YSLEER, per germline. Trimming took off 1 base at V and 0 bases at J, with 10 bases between the two ends. This CDR3 region has 17 residues. The CDR3 spells CASSQGQATSYNSPLHF. The CDR3 region has the DNA TGCGCCAGCAGCCAAGGACAGGCAACCTCCTATAATTCACCCCTCCACTTT.

V is TRBV6-5 and J is TRBJ1-1, with D maybe TRBD1 (6 bases). Trimming took 5 bases from V and 9 from J, leaving 10 bases between them. CDR3 length equals 11 residues. The germline V gene has CDR1 MNHEY and CDR2 SVGAGI. CDR3 nucleotide sequence: TGTGCCAGCAGTACAGGACAGAAAGCTTTCTTT. Amino acid sequence: CASSTGQKAFF.

The genes are TRBV19 and TRBJ2-7; D is perhaps TRBD1 (6 bases). CDR3 size: 12 residues. The V gene's germline CDR1 is LNHDA and CDR2 SQIVND (reference sequence). V was trimmed by 4 bases and J by 4 bases, leaving 8 bases between them. The chain's CDR3 is CASSSRGYEQYF. The CDR3 bases are TGTGCCAGTAGTAGCAGGGGTTACGAGCAGTACTTC. The entire variable domain, with the rest obtained from reference TRBV19 and TRBJ2-7, is as follows: DGGITQSPKYLFRKEGQNVTLSCEQNLNHDAMYWYRQDPGQGLRLIYYSQIVNDFQKGDIAEGYSVSREKKESFPLTVTSAQKNPTAFYLCASSSRGYEQYFGPGTRLTVT.

This clone was detected only once. The V call is TRBV27, the J call TRBJ1-6; no definite D call. With 5 bases removed from V and 7 bases from J, the gap between germline ends came to 6 bases. The CDR3 contains 12 residues. The germline V gene has CDR1 MNHEY and CDR2 SMNVEV (reference sequence). CDR3 DNA sequence: TGTGCCAGCAGTCTTTTCAATTCACCCCTCCACTTT. As protein: CASSLFNSPLHF.

DNA for the CDR3: TGTGCCAGCAGCGTAGAATCGGGGGGCGTCGCAGATACGCAGTATTTT. As protein: CASSVESGGVADTQYF. This chain links TRBV9 with TRBJ2-3, with D perhaps TRBD2 (7 bases). The ends were cut back, 0 bases at V and 4 bases at J, with 15 bases in the middle. This CDR3 contains 16 residues. The germline V gene has CDR1 SGDLS and CDR2 YYNGEE.

V gene TRBV2 combines with J gene TRBJ2-7; D is undetermined. V shed 8 bases and J shed 0 bases, with 14 bases lying between them. There are 14 residues in the CDR3. From germline, CDR1 is SNHLY and CDR2 FYNNEI. The CDR3 nucleotides read TGTGCCAGCCGCCGAACTTATATCTCCTACGAGCAGTACTTC. This translates into CASRRTYISYEQYF.

This chain links TRBV12-3 or TRBV12-4 with TRBJ1-2; TRBD1 aligns across 7 bases. Germline trimming cut 4 bases from V and 5 bases from J; bases unmatched to any gene: 1. This CDR3 region has 12 residues. This chain's CDR3 is CASSSTGYGYTF. The CDR3, as DNA: TGTGCCAGCAGTTCGACAGGGTATGGCTACACCTTC.

The V call is TRBV5-1, the J call TRBJ1-3, with 11 bases aligning to TRBD1. The trim removed 3 bases at V and 3 bases at J, leaving 8 bases unmatched. The CDR3 sequence is 17 residues long. Germline V lookup: CDR1 SGHRS, CDR2 YFSETQ. CDR3 sequence reads: CASSSYGQGAIGNTIYF. Written as DNA, the CDR3 is TGCGCCAGCAGCTCCTACGGACAGGGGGCAATTGGAAACACCATATATTTT.

The CDR3 DNA reads TGCGCCAGCAGCCAAGAAGGGACATCTGGAAACACCATATATTTT. Its translation is CASSQEGTSGNTIYF. The chain joins TRBV4-1 to TRBJ1-3; perhaps TRBD1 as D (6 bases). The CDR3 loop spans 15 amino acids. V lost 0 bases to trimming and J lost 1 base, with 7 bases between them. CDR1 is MGHRA and CDR2 is YSYEKL in the germline V gene.

The chain is built from TRBV24-1 and TRBJ2-3, with 7 bases identical to TRBD1. This CDR3 region has 13 residues. The V gene end was trimmed by 8 bases and the J gene end by 2 bases; junction bases not matched to a gene: 3. The germline V gene encodes CDR1 KGHDR and CDR2 SFDVKD. The CDR3 bases are TGTGCCACCATGGGGACAGACACAGATACGCAGTATTTT. Protein product: CATMGTDTDTQYF.

The CDR3 loop reads CASNLGQGALYGYTF. In DNA, the CDR3 is TGTGCCAGCAACCTCGGACAGGGGGCTTTGTATGGCTACACCTTC. V gene TRBV2 combines with J gene TRBJ1-2, with 11 bases matching TRBD1. The CDR3 is 15 amino acids. Trimming removed 7 bases from V and 5 bases from J; junction bases left unmatched: 9. Germline CDR1 is SNHLY and CDR2 is FYNNEI.

The sample holds one count of this clone. V gene TRBV27 combines with J gene TRBJ1-5, with 7 positions matching TRBD1. Germline V CDR1 and CDR2: MNHEY, SMNVEV (reference sequence). J was trimmed by 10 bases and V by 5 bases; bases with no gene match: 11. The CDR3 totals 14 residues. CDR3 loop: CASSPGTAQGPQHF. The CDR3, as DNA: TGTGCCAGCAGTCCAGGGACAGCCCAGGGACCCCAGCATTTT.

V is TRBV7-2 and J is TRBJ1-5, with 8 bases matching TRBD1. Germline lookup yields CDR1 SGHTA and CDR2 FQGNSA. Losses at the gene ends were 3 bases for V and 1 base for J; bases not matched to a gene: 2. The CDR3 runs to 15 residues. CDR3 residues: CASSFDRGSNQPQHF. The CDR3 nucleotides are TGTGCCAGCAGCTTTGACAGGGGAAGCAATCAGCCCCAGCATTTT.

The chain joins TRBV4-2 to TRBJ2-7, with D maybe TRBD2 (6 bases). V lost 0 bases to trimming and J lost 4 bases, with 13 bases between them. In germline, CDR1 is LGHNA, CDR2 YNFKEQ. CDR3 size: 15 residues. This chain's CDR3 is CASSQDPGGDYEQYF. CDR3 nucleotides: TGTGCCAGCAGCCAAGATCCAGGAGGGGATTACGAGCAGTACTTC.

This chain joins TRBV7-9 and TRBJ2-7; 7 positions agree with TRBD2. CDR3 length: 14 amino acids. V was clipped by 3 bases and J by 3 bases; unmatched bases: 5. Germline CDR1 reads SEHNR; CDR2 reads FQNEAQ (reference sequence). The CDR3 nucleotides are TGTGCCAGCAGCTTCGGGGGGTCCGACTACGAGCAGTACTTC. Translation: CASSFGGSDYEQYF.

This chain links TRBV5-4 with TRBJ2-1, with TRBD2 matching over 10 bases. The CDR3 is 16 amino acids. Germline assignment: CDR1 SGHNT and CDR2 YYREEE (reference sequence). V was clipped by 5 bases and J by 1 base; unmatched bases: 6. As DNA, the CDR3 is TGTGCCAGCAGTCGGACTAGCGGCCGATCCTACAATGAGCAGTTCTTC. Its translation: CASSRTSGRSYNEQFF.

V gene TRBV13 combines with J gene TRBJ2-7, with 10 bases fitting TRBD2. Germline-derived CDR1 and CDR2 are PRHDT and FYEKMQ (reference sequence). V was pared by 7 bases and J by 5 bases, with 8 bases of the junction left unmatched. CDR3 length: 14 residues. CDR3 sequence reads: CASTIGLAAHEQYF. The CDR3 nucleotides read TGTGCCAGCACCATTGGACTAGCGGCCCACGAGCAGTACTTC.

The rearrangement joins TRBV28 to TRBJ1-1; possibly TRBD1 for D (6 bases). Trimming cost V 1 base and J 0 bases, with 9 bases left between them. The CDR3 length is 15 residues. Germline V CDR1 and CDR2: MDHEN, SYDVKM. CDR3: CASSLLGHMNTEAFF. DNA of the CDR3: TGTGCCAGCAGTTTATTGGGACATATGAACACTGAAGCTTTCTTT.

The rearrangement joins TRBV28 to TRBJ1-5, with a possible D match to TRBD1 (5 bases). Trimming took 8 bases from V and 4 from J, leaving 18 bases between them. This CDR3 is 15 amino acids long. Germline values: CDR1 MDHEN, CDR2 SYDVKM. Written as DNA, the CDR3 is TGTGCCAGCCGTATGGGGCCTTACCCAAATCAGCCCCAGCATTTT. Its protein is CASRMGPYPNQPQHF.

The CDR3 is CASTISVVGDTQYF. In DNA, the CDR3 is TGCGCCAGCACCATCAGTGTGGTCGGGGATACGCAGTATTTT. The rearrangement joins TRBV5-1 to TRBJ2-3, with no clear D. This CDR3 is built from 14 residues. Deletions cut 6 bases from V and 6 bases from J, with 17 bases between. In germline, CDR1 is SGHRS, CDR2 YFSETQ.

This chain joins TRBV10-2 and TRBJ2-5; 7 bases are shared with TRBD2. The CDR3 length is 15 residues. V trimming: 7 bases; J trimming: 5 bases; junction bases outside the gene matches: 13. Germline V CDR1 and CDR2: WSHSY, SAAADI. Here the CDR3 DNA reads TGCGCCAGCACCGCTGGGACGGGAGGTCGGGAGACCCAGTACTTC. Protein product: CASTAGTGGRETQYF.

The chain combines TRBV28 with TRBJ1-2, with D hard to call. Trimming shortened V by 6 bases and J by 14 bases, and 16 bases separated the two germline ends. The V gene's germline CDR1 is MDHEN and CDR2 SYDVKM. The CDR3 is 11 amino acids. CDR3 DNA sequence: TGTGCCAGCAGATATGGGAGCCGGCGAACCTTC. As protein: CASRYGSRRTF.

The gene calls are TRBV7-2 and TRBJ2-7, with 8 bases identical to TRBD1. Germline V CDR1 and CDR2: SGHTA, FQGNSA. Trimming cost V 2 bases and J 2 bases; bases outside gene matches: 5. CDR3 length equals 15 residues. The DNA of the CDR3 is TGTGCCAGCAGCTTAAGTAGGACAGGGACCTACGAGCAGTACTTC. Protein sequence: CASSLSRTGTYEQYF.